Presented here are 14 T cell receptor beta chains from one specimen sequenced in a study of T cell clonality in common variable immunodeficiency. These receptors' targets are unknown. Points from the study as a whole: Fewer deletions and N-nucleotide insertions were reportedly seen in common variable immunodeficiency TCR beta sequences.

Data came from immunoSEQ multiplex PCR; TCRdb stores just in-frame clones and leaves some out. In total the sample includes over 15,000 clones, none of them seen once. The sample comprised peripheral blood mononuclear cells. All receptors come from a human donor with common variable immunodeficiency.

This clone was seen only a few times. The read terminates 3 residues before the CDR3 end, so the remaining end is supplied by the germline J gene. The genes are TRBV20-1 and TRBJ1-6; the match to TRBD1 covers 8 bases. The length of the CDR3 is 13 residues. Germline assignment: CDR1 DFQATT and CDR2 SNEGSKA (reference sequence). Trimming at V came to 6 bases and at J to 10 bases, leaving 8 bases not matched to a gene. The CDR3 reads CSAPGQGGSPLHF. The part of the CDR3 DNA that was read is TGCAGTGCCCCCGGACAGGGTGGATCACCC.

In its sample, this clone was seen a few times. The DNA read from the CDR3 is TGCAGTGCTAGCAATAGGGACAGGCCTTACGAG. Amino acid sequence: CSASNRDRPYE. The full CDR3 sequence reads CSASNRDRPYEQYF. V gene TRBV20-1 combines with J gene TRBJ2-7, with 8 bases identical to TRBD1. The CDR3 extends 3 residues past the end of the read, so its final part is completed from the germline J gene. Germline-derived CDR1 and CDR2 are DFQATT and SNEGSKA (reference sequence). The CDR3 is 14 residues long. The J segment lost 4 bases and the V segment lost 3 bases, leaving 8 bases of the junction unmatched.

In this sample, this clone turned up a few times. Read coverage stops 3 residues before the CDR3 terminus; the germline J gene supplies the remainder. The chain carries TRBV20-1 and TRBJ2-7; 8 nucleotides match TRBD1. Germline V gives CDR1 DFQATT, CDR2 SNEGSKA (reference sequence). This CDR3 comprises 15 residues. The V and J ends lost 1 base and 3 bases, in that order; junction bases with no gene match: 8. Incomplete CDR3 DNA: TGCAGTGCTAGAGTCCGGGACAGGAGGGACTACGAG. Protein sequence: CSARVRDRRDYE. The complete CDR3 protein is CSARVRDRRDYEQYF.

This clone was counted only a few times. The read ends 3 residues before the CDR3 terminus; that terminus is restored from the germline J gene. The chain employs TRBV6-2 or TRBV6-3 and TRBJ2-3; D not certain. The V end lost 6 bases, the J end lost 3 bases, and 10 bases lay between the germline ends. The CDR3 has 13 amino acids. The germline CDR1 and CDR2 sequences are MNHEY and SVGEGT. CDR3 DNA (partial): TGTGCCAGCAGCAACGTGGCAACAGATACG. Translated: CASSNVATDT. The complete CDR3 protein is CASSNVATDTQYF.

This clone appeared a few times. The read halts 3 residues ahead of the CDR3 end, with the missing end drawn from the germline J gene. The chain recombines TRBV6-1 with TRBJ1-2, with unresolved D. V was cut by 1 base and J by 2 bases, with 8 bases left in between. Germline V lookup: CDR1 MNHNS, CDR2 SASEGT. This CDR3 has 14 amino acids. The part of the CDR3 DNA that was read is TGTGCCAGCAGTGAAGTGGAAGCGAACTATGGC. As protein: CASSEVEANYG. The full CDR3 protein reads CASSEVEANYGYTF.

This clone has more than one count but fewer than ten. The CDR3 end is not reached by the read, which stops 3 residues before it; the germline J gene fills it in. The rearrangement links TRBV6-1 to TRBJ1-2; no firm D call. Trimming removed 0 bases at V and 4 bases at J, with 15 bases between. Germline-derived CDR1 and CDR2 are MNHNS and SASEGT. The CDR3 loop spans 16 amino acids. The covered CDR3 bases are TGTGCCAGCAGTGAAGCCCGAGGCGGGGAGCGCTATGGC. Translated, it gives CASSEARGGERYG. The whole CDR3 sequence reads CASSEARGGERYGYTF.

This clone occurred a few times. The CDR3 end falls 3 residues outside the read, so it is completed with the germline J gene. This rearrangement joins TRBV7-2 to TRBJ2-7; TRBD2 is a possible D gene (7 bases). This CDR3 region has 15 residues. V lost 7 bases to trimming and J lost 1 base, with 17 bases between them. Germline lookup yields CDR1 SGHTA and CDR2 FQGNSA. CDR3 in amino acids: CASTIGRGMSYEQYF. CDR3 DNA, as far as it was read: TGTGCCAGCACCATTGGGAGGGGGATGTCCTACGAG.

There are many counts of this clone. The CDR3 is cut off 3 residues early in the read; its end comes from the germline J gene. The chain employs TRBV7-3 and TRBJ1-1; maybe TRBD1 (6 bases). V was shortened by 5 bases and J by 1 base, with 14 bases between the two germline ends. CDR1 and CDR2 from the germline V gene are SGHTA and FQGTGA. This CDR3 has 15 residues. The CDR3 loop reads CASSPDRWANTEAFF. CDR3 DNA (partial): TGTGCCAGCAGCCCCGACAGGTGGGCGAACACTGAA.

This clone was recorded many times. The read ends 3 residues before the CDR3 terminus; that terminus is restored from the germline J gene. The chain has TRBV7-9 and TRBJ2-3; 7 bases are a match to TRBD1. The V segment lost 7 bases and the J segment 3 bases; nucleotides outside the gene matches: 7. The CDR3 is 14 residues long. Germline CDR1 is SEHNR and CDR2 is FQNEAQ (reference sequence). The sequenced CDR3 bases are TGTGCCAGCATCAAACAGGGGATTACAGATACG. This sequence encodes CASIKQGITDT. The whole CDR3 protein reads CASIKQGITDTQYF.

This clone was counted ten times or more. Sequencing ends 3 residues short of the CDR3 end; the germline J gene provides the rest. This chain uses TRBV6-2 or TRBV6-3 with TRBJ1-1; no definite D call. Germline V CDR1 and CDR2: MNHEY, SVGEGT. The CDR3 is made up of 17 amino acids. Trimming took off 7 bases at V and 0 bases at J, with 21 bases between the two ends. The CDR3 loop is CASTTDGPSGMNTEAFF. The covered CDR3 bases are TGTGCCAGCACTACGGATGGGCCCTCCGGCATGAACACTGAA.

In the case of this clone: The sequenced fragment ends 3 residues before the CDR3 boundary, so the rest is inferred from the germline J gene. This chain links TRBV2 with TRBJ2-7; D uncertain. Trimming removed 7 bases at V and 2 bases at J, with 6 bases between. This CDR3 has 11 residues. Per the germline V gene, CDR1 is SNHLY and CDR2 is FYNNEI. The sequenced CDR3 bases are TGTGCCAGCACAGGAGCCTACGAG. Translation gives CASTGAYE. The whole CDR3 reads CASTGAYEQYF.

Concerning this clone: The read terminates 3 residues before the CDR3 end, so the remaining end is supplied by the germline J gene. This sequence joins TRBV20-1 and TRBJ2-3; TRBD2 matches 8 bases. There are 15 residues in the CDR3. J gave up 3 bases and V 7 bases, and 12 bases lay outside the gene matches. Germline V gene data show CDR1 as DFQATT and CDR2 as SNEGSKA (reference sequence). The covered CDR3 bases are TGCAGTGTCCGCGGACTAGCTGACCTTACAGATACG. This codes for CSVRGLADLTDT. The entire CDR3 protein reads CSVRGLADLTDTQYF.

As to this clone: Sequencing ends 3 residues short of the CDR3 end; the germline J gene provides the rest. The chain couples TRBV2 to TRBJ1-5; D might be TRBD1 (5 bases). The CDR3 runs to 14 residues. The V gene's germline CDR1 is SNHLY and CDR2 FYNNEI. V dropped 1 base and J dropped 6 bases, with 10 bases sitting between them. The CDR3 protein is CASSEGTGGQPQHF. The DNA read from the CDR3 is TGTGCCAGCAGTGAAGGGACGGGGGGTCAGCCC. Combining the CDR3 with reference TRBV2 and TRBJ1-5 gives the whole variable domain EPEVTQTPSHQVTQMGQEVILRCVPISNHLYFYWYRQILGQKVEFLVSFYNNEISEKSEIFDDQFSVERPDGSNFTLKIRSTKLEDSAMYFCASSEGTGGQPQHFGDGTRLSIL.

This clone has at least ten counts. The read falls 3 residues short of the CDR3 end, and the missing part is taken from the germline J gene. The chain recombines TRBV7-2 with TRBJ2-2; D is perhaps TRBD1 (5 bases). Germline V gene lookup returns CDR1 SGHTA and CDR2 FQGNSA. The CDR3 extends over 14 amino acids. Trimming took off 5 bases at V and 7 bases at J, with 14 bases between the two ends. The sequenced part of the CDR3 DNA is TGTGCCAGCAGCCCCAGGGCCTCGGGCGGGGAG. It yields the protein CASSPRASGGE. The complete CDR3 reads CASSPRASGGELFF.